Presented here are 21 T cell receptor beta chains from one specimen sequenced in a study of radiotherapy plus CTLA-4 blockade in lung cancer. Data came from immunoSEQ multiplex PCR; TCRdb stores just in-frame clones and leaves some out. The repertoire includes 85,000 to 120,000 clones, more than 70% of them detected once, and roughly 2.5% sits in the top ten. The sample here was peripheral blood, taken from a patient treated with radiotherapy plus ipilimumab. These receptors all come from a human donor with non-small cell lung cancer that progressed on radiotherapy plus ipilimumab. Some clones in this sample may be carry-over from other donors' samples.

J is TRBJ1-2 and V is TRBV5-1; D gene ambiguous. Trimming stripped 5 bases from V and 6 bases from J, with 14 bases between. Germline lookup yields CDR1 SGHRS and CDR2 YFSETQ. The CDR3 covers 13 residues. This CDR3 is CASREEPLHGYTF. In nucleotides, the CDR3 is TGCGCCAGCAGAGAAGAGCCTTTACATGGCTACACCTTC.

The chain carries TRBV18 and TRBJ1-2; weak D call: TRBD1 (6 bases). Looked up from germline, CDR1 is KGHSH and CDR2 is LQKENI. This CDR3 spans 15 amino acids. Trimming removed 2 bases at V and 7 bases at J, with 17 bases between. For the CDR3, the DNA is TGTGCCAGCTCACCAGACCCAGAACAGGGCCCTGGCTACACCTTC. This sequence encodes CASSPDPEQGPGYTF.

This chain's CDR3 is CASSIYRLSGRFGNTEAFF. Written as DNA, the CDR3 is TGTGCCAGTAGTATATATAGGTTGTCAGGGAGATTTGGGAACACTGAAGCTTTCTTT. The rearrangement uses TRBV19 and TRBJ1-1, with TRBD1 as a possible D gene (5 bases). V shed 2 bases and J shed 1 base, with 23 bases lying between them. The CDR3 length is 19 residues. Germline lookup yields CDR1 LNHDA and CDR2 SQIVND (reference sequence).

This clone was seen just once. The CDR3 sequence is CATSRERRAREQYF. Written as DNA, the CDR3 is TGTGCCACCAGCAGAGAGAGGAGGGCACGCGAGCAGTACTTC. This chain uses TRBV15 with TRBJ2-7; possible D gene TRBD2, 6 bases. CDR3 length: 14 amino acids. Trimming removed 0 bases at V and 6 bases at J, with 12 bases between. Germline-derived CDR1 and CDR2 are LNHNV and YYDKDF (reference sequence).

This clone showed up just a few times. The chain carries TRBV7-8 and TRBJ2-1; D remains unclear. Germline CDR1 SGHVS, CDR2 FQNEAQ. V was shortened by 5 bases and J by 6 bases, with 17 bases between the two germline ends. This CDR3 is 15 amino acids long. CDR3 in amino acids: CASSPGPNPPNEQFF. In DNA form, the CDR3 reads TGTGCCAGCAGCCCCGGTCCCAACCCCCCCAATGAGCAGTTCTTC.

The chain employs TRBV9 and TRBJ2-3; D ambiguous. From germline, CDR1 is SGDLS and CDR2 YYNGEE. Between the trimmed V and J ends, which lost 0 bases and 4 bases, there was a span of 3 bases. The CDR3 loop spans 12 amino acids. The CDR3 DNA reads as TGTGCCAGCAGCGTAGAGTCAGATACGCAGTATTTT. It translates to CASSVESDTQYF.

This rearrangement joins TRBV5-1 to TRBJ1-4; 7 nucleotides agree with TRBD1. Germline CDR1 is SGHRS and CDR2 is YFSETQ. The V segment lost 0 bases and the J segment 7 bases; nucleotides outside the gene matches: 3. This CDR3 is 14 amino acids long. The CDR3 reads CASSLGQGTEKLFF. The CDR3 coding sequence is TGCGCCAGCAGCTTGGGACAGGGAACTGAAAAACTGTTTTTT.

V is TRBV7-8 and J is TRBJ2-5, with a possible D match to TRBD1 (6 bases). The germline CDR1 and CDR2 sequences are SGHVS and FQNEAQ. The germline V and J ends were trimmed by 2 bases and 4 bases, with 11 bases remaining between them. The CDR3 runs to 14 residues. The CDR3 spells CASSLSVGGETQYF. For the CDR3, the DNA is TGTGCCAGCAGCTTATCAGTAGGGGGAGAGACCCAGTACTTC.

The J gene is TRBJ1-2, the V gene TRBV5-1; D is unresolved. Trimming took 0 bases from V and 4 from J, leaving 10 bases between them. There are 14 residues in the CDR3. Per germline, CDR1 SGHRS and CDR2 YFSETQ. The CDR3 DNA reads TGCGCCAGCAGCTTGGCCCAGGCAGCCTATGGCTACACCTTC. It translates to CASSLAQAAYGYTF.

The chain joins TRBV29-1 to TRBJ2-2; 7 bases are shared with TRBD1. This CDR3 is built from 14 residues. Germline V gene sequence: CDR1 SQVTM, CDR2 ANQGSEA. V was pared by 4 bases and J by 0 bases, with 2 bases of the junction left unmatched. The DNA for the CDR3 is TGCAGCGTTGGAGGACAGGCGAACACCGGGGAGCTGTTTTTT. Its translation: CSVGGQANTGELFF.

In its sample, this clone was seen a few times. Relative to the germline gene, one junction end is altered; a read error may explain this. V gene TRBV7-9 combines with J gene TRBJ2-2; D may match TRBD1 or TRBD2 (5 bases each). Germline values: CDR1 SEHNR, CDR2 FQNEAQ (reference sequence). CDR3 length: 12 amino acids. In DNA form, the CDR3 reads TGTGCCAGCAGCGACAGTCCCGGGAAGCTGTTTTTT. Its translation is CASSDSPGKLFF. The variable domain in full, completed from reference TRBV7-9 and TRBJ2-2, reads DTGVSQNPRHKITKRGQNVTFRCDPISEHNRLYWYRQTLGQGPEFLTYFQNEAQLEKSRLLSDRFSAERPKGSFSTLEIQRTEQGDSAMYLCASSDSPGKLFFGEGSRLTVL.

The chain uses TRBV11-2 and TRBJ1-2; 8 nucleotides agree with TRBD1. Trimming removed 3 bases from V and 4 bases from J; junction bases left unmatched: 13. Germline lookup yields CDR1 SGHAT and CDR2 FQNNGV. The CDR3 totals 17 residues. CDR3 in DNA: TGTGCCAGCAGCTTCTGGACAGGGAGTCCGGCATCCTATGGCTACACCTTC. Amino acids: CASSFWTGSPASYGYTF.

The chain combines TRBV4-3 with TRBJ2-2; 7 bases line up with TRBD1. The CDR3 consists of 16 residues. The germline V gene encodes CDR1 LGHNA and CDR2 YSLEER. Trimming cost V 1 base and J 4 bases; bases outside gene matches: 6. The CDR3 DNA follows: TGCGCCAGCAGCCAAGTGAACAGGGGACCCACCGGGGAGCTGTTTTTT. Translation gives CASSQVNRGPTGELFF.

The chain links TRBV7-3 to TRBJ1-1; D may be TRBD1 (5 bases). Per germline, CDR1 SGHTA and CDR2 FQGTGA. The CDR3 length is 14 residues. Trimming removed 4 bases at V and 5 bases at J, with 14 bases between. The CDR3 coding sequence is TGTGCCAGCAGCTCCGTCGGGGGTGATACTGAAGCTTTCTTT. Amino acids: CASSSVGGDTEAFF.

This CDR3 reads CASSLNTPDSIQYF. The CDR3, as DNA: TGTGCCAGCAGCCTCAACACTCCGGACAGCATTCAGTACTTC. The chain links TRBV7-6 to TRBJ2-4, with D maybe TRBD1 (6 bases). The CDR3 is 14 amino acids. Trimming removed 5 bases from V and 9 bases from J, with 17 bases in between. The germline V gene encodes CDR1 SGHVS and CDR2 FNYEAQ.

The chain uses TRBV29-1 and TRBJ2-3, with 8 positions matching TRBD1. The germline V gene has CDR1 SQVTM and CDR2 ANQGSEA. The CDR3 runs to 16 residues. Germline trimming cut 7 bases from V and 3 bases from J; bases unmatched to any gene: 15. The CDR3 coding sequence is TGCAGCGACCAGGGGGCTATAGGTGTTCGTACAGATACGCAGTATTTT. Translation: CSDQGAIGVRTDTQYF.

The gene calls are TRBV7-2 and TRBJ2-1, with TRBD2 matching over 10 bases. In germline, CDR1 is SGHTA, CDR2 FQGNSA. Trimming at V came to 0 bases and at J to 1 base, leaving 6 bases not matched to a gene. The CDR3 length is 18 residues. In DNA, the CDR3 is TGTGCCAGCAGCTTAGCAATAGCGGGGGGCAGTTCCTACAATGAGCAGTTCTTC. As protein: CASSLAIAGGSSYNEQFF.

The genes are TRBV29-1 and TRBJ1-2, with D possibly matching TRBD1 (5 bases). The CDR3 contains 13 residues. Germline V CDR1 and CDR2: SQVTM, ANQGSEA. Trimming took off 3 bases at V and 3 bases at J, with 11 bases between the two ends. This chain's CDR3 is CSVDRGADYGYTF. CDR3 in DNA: TGCAGCGTTGACCGTGGGGCTGACTATGGCTACACCTTC.

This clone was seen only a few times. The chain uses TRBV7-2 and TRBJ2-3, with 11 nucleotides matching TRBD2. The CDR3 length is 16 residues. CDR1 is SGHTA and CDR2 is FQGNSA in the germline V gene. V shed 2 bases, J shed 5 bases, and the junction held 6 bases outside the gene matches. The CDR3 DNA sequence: TGTGCCAGCAGCTTATTAGCGGGGGGGCAGGGAGATACGCAGTATTTT. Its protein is CASSLLAGGQGDTQYF.

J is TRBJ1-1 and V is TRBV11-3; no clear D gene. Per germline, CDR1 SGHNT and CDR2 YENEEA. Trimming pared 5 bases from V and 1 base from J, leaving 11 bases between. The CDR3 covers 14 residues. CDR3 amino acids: CASSPRRGNTEAFF. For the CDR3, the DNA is TGTGCCAGCAGCCCACGGCGAGGGAACACTGAAGCTTTCTTT. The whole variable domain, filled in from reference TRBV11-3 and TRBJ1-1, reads EAGVVQSPRYKIIEKKQPVAFWCNPISGHNTLYWYLQNLGQGPELLIRYENEEAVDDSQLPKDRFSAERLKGVDSTLKIQPAELGDSAVYLCASSPRRGNTEAFFGQGTRLTVV.

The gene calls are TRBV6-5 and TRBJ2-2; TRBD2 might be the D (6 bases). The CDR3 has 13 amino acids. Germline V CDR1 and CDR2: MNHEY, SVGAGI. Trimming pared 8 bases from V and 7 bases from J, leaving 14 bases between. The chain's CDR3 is CASLAGRDGELFF. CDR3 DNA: TGTGCCAGCCTAGCAGGGCGGGACGGGGAGCTGTTTTTT.